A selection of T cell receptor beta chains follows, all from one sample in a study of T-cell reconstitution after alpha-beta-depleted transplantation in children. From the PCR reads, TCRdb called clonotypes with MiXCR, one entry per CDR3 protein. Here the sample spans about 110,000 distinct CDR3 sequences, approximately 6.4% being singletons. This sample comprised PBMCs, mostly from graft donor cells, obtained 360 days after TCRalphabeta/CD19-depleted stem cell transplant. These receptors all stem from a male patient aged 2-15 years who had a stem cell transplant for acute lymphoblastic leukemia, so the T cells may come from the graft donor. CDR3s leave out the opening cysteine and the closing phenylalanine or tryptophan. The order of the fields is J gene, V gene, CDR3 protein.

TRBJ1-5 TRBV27 ASSLRGMRNQPQH
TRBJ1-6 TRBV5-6 ASSSEGSPLH
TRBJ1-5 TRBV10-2 ASSEVGQGLSNQPQH
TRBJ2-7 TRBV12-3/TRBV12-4 ASSADYEQY
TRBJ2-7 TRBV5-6 ASKEEQGEYEQY
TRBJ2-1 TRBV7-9 ASSFTGYEQF
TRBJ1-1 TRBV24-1 APFPILNTEAF
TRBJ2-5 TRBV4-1 ASSQVTLQETQY
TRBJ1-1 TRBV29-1 SVTGGNTEAF
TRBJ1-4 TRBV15 ATSPGRGLF
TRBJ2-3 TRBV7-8 ASSLAGLHPDTQY
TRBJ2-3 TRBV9 ASSLAAVTDTQY
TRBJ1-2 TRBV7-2 ASSSLRGRLYGYT
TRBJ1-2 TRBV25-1 ASSQTGAGYGYT
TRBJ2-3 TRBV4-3 ASSQERLAGFTDTQY
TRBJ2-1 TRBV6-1 ASSLAGPAYNEQF
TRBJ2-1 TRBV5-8 ASSPDPQQF
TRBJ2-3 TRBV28 ASSSDRAVRDTQY
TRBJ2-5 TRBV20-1 SASIAGGPMETQY
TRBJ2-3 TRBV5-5 ASSLILLEVVDTQY
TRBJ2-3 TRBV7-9 ASSIWDRIFTDTQY
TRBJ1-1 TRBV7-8 ASSPRSTEAF
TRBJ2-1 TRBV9 ASSDIPGRHEQF
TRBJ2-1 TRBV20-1 SARGPIYEQF
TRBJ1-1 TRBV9 ASRLRPGHQLEAF